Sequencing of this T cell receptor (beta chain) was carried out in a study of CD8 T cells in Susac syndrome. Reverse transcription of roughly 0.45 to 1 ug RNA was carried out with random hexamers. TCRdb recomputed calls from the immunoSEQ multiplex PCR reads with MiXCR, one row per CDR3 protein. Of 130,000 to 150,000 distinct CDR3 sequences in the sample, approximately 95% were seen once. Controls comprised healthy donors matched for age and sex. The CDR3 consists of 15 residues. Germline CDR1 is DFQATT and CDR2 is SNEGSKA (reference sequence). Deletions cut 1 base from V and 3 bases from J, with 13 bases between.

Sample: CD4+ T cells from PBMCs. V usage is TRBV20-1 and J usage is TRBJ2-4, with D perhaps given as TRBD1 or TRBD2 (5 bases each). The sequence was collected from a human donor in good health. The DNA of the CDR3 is TGCAGTGCTAGAGTATTCAGGGACGGCAAAAACATTCAGTACTTC. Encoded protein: CSARVFRDGKNIQYF.